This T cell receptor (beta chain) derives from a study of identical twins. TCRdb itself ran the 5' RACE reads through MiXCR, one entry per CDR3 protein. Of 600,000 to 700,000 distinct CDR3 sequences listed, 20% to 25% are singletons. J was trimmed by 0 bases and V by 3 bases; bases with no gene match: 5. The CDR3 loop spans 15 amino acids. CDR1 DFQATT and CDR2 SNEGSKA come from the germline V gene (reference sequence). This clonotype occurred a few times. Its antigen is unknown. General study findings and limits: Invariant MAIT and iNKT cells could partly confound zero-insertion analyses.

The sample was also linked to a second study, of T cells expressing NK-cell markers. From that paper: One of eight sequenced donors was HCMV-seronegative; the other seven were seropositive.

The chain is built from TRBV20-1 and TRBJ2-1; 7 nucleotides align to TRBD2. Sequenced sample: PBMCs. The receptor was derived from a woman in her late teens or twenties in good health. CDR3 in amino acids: CSARKAGPSYNEQFF. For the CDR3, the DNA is TGCAGTGCTAGGAAAGCGGGACCCTCCTACAATGAGCAGTTCTTC.